This T cell receptor (beta chain) was sequenced during a study of blood T cell repertoires in COVID-19. Overall study: The origin of the acute and convalescent COVID-19 samples was the United States, Italy and Spain.

From germline, CDR1 is SGHNT and CDR2 YENEEA. The CDR3 extends over 18 amino acids. Losses at the gene ends were 2 bases for V and 3 bases for J; bases not matched to a gene: 11. Original methodology: By means of reference gene primer amplification, nucleated cell counts were estimated. Profiled with immunoSEQ multiplex PCR; TCRdb holds only in-frame clones, not every one. The V and J calls and clone size come from that table; D and trimming were worked out from the DNA. The sample yields approximately 260,000 clones, about 80% seen once. The source is a woman older than 75 with active or convalescent COVID-19. Input material: peripheral blood. This chain links TRBV11-3 with TRBJ2-2, with 8 bases matching TRBD1. The chain's CDR3 is CASSLLKSGGADTGELFF. The DNA for the CDR3 is TGTGCCAGCAGCTTACTTAAATCAGGGGGCGCCGACACCGGGGAGCTGTTTTTT.